This TCR beta chain was recorded in a study of blood T cell repertoires in COVID-19. About the study: PBMCs, B-cell-depleted T cells, or T cells were the source of the cDNA or gDNA that made up the material.

Per the original methods: It was from reference gene primer amplification that nucleated cell counts were estimated. The protocol was immunoSEQ multiplex PCR, while the TCRdb copy is restricted to in-frame clones and leaves out a portion. The V and J calls and clone size were taken over from that table, and D and trimming were inferred from the DNA. The sample lists a few hundred thousand clones, 82% occurring once. In germline, CDR1 is LGHNA, CDR2 YSLEER. CDR3 length equals 17 residues. Trimming removed 1 base from V and 1 base from J; junction bases left unmatched: 7. The TCR comes from a woman aged 70-85 years with COVID-19, enrolled during active disease. The specimen was peripheral blood. The chain is built from TRBV4-3 and TRBJ2-3; 8 bases map to TRBD2. The CDR3 coding sequence is TGCGCCAGCAGCCAAGTCGGTCACGGGGGGGGCACAGATACGCAGTATTTT. Encoded protein: CASSQVGHGGGTDTQYF.